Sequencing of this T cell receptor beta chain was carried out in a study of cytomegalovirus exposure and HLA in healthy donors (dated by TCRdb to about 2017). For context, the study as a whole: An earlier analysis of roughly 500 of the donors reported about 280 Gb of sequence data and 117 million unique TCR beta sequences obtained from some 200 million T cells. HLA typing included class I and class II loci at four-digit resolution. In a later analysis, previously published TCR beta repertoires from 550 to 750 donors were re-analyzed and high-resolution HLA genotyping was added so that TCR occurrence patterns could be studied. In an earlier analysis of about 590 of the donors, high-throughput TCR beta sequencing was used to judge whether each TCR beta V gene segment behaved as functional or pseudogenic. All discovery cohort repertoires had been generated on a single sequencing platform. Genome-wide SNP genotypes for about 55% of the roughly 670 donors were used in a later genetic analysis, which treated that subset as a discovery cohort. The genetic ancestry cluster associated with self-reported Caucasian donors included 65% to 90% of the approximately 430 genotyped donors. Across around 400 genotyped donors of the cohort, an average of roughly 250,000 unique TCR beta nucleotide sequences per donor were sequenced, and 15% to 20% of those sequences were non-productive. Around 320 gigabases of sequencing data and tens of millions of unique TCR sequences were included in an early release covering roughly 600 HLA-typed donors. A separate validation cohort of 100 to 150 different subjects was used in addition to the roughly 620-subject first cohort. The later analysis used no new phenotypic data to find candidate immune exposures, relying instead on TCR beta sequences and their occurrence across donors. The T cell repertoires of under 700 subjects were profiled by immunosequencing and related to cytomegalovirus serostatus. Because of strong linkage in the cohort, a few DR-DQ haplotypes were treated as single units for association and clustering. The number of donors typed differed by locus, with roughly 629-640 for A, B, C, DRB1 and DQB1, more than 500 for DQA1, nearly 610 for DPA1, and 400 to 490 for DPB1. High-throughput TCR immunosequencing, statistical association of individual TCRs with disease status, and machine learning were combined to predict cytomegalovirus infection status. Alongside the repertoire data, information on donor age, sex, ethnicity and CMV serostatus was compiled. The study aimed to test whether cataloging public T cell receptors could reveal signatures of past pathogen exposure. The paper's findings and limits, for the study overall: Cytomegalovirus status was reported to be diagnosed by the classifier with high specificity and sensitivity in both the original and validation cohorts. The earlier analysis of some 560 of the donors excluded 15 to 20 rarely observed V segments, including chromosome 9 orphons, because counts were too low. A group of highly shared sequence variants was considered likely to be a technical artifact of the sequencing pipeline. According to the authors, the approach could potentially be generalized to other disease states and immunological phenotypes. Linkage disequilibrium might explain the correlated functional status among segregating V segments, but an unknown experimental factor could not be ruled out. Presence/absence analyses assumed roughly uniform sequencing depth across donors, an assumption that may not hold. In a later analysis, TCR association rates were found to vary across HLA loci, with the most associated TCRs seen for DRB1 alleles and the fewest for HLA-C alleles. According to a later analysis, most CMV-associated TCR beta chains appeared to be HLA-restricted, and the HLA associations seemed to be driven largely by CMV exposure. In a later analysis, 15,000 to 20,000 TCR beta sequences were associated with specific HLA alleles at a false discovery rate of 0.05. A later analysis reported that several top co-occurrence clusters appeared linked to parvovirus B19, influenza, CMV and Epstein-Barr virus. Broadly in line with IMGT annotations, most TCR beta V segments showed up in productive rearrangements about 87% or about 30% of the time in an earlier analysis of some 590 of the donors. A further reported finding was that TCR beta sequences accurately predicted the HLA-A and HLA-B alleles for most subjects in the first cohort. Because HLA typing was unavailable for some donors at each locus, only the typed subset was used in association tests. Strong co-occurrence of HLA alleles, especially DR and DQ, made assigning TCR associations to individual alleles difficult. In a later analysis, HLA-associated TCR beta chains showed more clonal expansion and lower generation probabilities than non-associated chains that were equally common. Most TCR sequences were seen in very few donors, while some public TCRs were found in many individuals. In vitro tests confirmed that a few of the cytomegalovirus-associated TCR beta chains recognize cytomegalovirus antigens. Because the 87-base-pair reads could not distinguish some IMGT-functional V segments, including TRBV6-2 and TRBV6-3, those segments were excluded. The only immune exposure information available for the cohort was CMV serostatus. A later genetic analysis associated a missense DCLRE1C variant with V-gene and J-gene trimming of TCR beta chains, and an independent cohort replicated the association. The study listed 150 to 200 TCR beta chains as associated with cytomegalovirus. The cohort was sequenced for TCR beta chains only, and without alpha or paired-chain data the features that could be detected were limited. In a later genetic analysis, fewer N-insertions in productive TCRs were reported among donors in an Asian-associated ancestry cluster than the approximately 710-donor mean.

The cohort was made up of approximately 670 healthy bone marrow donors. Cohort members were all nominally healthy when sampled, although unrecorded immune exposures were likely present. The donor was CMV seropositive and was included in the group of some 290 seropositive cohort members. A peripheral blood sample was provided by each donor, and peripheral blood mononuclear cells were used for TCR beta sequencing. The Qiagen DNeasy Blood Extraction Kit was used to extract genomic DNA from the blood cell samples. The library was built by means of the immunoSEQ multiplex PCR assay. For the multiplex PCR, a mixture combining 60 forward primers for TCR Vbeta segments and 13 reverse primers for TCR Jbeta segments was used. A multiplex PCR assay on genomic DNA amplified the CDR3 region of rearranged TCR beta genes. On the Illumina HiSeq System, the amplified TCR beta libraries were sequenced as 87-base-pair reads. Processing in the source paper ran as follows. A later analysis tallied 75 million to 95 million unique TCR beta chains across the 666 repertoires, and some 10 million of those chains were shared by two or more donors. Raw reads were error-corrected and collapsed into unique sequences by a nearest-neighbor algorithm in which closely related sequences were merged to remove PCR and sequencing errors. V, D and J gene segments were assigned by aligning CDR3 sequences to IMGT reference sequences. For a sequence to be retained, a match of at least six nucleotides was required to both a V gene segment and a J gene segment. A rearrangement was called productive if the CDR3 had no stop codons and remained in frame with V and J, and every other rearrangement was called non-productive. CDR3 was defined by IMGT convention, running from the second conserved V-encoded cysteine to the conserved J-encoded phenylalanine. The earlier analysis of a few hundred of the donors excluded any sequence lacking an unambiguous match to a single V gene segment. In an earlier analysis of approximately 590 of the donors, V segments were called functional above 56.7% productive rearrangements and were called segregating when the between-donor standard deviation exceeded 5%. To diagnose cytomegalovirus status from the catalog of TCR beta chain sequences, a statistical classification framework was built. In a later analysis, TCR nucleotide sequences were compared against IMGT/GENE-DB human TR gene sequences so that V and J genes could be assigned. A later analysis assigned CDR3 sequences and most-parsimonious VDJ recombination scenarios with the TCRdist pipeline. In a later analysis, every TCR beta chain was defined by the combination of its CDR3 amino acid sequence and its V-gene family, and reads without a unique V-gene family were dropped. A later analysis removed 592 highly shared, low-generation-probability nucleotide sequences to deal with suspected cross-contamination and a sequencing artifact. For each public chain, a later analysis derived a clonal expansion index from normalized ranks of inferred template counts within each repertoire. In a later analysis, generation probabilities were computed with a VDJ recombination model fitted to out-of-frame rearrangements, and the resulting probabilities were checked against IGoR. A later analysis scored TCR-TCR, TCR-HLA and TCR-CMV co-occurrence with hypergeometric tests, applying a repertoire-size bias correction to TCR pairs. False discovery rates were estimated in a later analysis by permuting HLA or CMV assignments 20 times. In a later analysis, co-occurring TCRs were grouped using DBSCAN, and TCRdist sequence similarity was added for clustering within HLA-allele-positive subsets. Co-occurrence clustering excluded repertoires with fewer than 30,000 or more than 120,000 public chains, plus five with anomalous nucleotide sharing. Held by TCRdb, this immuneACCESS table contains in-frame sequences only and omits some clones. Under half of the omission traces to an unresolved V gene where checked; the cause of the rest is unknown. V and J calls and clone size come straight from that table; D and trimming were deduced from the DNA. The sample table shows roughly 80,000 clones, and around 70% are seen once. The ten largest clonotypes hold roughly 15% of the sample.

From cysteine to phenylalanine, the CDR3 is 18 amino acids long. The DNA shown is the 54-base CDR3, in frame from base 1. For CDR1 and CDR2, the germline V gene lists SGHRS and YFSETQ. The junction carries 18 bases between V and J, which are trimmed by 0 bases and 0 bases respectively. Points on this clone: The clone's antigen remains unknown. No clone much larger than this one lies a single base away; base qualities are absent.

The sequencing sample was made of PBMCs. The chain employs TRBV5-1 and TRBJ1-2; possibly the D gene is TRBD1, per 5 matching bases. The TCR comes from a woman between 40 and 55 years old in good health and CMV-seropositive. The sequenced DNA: TGCGCCAGCAGCTTGGGCTATGGCGGGGCCTCGACTAACTATGGCTACACCTTC. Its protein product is CASSLGYGGASTNYGYTF. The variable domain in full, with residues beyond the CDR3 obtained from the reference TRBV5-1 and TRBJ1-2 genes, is KAGVTQTPRYLIKTRGQQVTLSCSPISGHRSVSWYQQTPGQGLQFLFEYFSETQRNKGNFPGRFSGRQFSNSRSEMNVSTLELGDSALYLCASSLGYGGASTNYGYTFGSGTRLTVV.